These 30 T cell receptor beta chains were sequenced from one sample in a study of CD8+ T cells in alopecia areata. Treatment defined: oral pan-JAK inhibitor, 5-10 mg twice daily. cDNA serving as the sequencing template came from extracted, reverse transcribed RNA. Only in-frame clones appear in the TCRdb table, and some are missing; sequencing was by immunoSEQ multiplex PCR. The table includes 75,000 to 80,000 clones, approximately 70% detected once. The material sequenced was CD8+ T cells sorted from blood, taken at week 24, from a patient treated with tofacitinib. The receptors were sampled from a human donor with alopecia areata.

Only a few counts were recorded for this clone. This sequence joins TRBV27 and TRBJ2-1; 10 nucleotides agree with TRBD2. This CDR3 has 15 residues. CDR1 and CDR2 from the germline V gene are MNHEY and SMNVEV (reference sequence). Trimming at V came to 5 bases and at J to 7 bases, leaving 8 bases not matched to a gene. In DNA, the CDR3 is TGTGCCAGCAGTACTCCTAGCGGGGGAGGGAATGAGCAGTTCTTC. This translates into CASSTPSGGGNEQFF.

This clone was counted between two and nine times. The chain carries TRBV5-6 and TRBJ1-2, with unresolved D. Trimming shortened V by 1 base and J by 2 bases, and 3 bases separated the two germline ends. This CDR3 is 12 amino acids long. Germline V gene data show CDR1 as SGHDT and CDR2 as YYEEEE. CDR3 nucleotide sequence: TGTGCCAGCAGCTTGAACAACTATGGCTACACCTTC. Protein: CASSLNNYGYTF.

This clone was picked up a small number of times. CDR3 nucleotide sequence: TGTGCCAGCAGCTTGGCCACTAGCGAGGGCAATGAGCAGTTCTTC. This gives the protein CASSLATSEGNEQFF. This rearrangement joins TRBV5-6 to TRBJ2-1, with 7 bases fitting TRBD2. Trimming took 0 bases from V and 6 from J; bases not matched to a gene: 6. CDR3 size: 15 residues. Per the germline V gene, CDR1 is SGHDT and CDR2 is YYEEEE.

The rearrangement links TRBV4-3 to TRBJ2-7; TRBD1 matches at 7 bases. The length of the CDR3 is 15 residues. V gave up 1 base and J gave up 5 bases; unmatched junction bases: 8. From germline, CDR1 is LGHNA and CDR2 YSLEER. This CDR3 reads CASSQAQQGLHEQYF. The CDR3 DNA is TGCGCCAGCAGCCAAGCTCAACAGGGGTTACACGAGCAGTACTTC.

The chain's CDR3 is CASSPPRLGSSYNEQFF. DNA for the CDR3: TGTGCCAGCAGCCCCCCCCGGCTAGGGAGCTCCTACAATGAGCAGTTCTTC. This chain joins TRBV7-9 and TRBJ2-1, with D maybe TRBD2 (5 bases). Trimming removed 5 bases at V and 0 bases at J, with 17 bases between. Germline values: CDR1 SEHNR, CDR2 FQNEAQ (reference sequence). This CDR3 region has 17 residues.

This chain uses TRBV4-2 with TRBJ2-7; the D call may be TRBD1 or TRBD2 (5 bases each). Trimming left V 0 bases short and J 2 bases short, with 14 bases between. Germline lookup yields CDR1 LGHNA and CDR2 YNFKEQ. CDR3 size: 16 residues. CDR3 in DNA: TGTGCCAGCAGCCAAGATAGAGGGGACCAGCCCTACGAGCAGTACTTC. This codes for CASSQDRGDQPYEQYF.

DNA of the CDR3: TGTGCCAGCAGCGCAGTCGGAGGGGCTAGCACAGATACGCAGTATTTT. Protein sequence: CASSAVGGASTDTQYF. This chain uses TRBV9 with TRBJ2-3; D might be TRBD2 (6 bases). The CDR3 has 16 residues. Germline lookup yields CDR1 SGDLS and CDR2 YYNGEE. Trimming took off 3 bases at V and 0 bases at J, with 14 bases between the two ends.

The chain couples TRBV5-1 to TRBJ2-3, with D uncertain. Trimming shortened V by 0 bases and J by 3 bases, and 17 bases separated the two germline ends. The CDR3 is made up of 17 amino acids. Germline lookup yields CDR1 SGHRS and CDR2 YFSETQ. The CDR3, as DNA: TGCGCCAGCAGCTTGGAGGCTGGCCTTGGACGTACAGATACGCAGTATTTT. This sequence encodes CASSLEAGLGRTDTQYF.

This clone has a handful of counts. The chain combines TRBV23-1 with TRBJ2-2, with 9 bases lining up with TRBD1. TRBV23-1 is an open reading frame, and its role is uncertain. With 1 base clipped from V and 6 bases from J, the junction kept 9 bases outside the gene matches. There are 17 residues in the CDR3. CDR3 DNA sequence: TGCGCCAGCAGTCAATTTGGAACAGGGGGCTGTGCCGGGGAGCTGTTTTTT. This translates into CASSQFGTGGCAGELFF.

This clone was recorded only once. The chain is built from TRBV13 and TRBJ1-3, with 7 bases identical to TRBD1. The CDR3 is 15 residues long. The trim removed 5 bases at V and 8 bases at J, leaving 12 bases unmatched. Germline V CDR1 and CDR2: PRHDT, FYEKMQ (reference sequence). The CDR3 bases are TGTGCCAGCAGCCCGACAGGGTTTGGTGCGGACACCATATATTTT. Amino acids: CASSPTGFGADTIYF.

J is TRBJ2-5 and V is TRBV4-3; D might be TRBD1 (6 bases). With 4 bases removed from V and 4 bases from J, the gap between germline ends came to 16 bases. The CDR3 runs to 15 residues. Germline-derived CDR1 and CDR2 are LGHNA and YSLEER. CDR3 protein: CASSPSRGRGETQYF. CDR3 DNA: TGCGCCAGCAGCCCCTCTAGGGGCAGGGGAGAGACCCAGTACTTC.

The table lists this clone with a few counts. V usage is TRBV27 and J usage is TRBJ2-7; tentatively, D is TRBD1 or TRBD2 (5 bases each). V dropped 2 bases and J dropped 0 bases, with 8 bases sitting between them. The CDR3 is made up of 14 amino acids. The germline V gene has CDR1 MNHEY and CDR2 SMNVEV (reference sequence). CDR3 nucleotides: TGTGCCAGCAGTTTACGGGGACCCTCCTACGAGCAGTACTTC. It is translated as CASSLRGPSYEQYF.

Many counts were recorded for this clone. The CDR3 nucleotides read TGTGCCAGCACCCCGACAGGGACGAACACCGGGGAGCTGTTTTTT. Protein sequence: CASTPTGTNTGELFF. V is TRBV6-1 and J is TRBJ2-2, with TRBD1 matching 7 bases. V was pared by 7 bases and J by 0 bases, with 5 bases of the junction left unmatched. This CDR3 is built from 15 residues. Germline V gives CDR1 MNHNS, CDR2 SASEGT.

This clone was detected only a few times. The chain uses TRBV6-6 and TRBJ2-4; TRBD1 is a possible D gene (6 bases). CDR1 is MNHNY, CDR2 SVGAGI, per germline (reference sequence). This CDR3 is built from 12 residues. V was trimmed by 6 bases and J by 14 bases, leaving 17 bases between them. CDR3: CASSYRVGAEYF. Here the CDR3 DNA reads TGTGCCAGCAGCTACAGGGTTGGGGCAGAGTACTTC.

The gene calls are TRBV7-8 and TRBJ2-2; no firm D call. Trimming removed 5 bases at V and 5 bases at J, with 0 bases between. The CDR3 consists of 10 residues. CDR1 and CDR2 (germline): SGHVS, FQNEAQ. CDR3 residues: CASSTGELFF. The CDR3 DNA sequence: TGTGCCAGCAGCACCGGGGAGCTGTTTTTT.

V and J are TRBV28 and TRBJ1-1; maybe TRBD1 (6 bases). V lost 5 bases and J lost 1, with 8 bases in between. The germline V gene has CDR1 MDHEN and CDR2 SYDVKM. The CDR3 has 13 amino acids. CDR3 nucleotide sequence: TGTGCCAGCAGTCGGGGACAGAACACTGAAGCTTTCTTT. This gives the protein CASSRGQNTEAFF.

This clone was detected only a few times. CDR3 bases: TGTGCCAGCAGTCCCGGACGAGGTATAATCGTGCAGTACTTC. Amino acids: CASSPGRGIIVQYF. This sequence joins TRBV28 and TRBJ2-7; D is ambiguous. V was trimmed by 5 bases and J by 9 bases, leaving 20 bases between them. The V gene's germline CDR1 is MDHEN and CDR2 SYDVKM. The CDR3 has 14 amino acids.

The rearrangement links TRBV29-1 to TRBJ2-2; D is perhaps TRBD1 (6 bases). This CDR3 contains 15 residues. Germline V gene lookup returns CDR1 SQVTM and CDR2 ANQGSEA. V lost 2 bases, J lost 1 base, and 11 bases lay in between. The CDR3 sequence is CSVESGAGNTGELFF. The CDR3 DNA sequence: TGCAGCGTTGAATCAGGGGCGGGGAACACCGGGGAGCTGTTTTTT.

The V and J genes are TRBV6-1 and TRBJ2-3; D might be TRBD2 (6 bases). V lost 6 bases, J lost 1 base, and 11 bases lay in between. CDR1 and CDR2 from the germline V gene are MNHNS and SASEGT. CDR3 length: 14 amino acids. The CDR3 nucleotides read TGTGCCAGCAGACCGGGACTTGGCACAGATACGCAGTATTTT. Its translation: CASRPGLGTDTQYF.

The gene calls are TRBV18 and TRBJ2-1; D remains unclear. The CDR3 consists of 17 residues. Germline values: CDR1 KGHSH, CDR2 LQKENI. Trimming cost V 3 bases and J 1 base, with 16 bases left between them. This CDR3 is CASSPFSDVRSYNEQFF. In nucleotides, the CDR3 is TGTGCCAGCTCACCCTTTTCAGACGTCAGGTCCTACAATGAGCAGTTCTTC.

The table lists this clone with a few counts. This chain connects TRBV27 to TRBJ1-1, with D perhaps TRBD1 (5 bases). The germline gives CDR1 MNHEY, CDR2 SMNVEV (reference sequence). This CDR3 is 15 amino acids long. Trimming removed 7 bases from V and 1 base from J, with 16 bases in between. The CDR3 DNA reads TGTGCCAGCATTGAGCGAGTTGGGGGGAACACTGAAGCTTTCTTT. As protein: CASIERVGGNTEAFF.

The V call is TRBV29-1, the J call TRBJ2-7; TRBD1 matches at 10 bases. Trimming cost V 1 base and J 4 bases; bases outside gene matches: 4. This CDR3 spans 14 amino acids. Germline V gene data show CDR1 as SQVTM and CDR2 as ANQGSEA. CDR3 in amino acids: CSVEGDRGRYEQYF. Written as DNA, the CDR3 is TGCAGCGTTGAAGGAGACAGGGGGCGGTACGAGCAGTACTTC.

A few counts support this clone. The CDR3 loop reads CASSRPTSAGVYEQYF. DNA of the CDR3: TGTGCCAGCAGCCGACCTACTAGCGCGGGAGTTTACGAGCAGTACTTC. The genes are TRBV7-9 and TRBJ2-7; TRBD2 matches 7 bases. V trimming: 5 bases; J trimming: 4 bases; junction bases outside the gene matches: 14. The CDR3 has 16 residues. Germline V gene lookup returns CDR1 SEHNR and CDR2 FQNEAQ (reference sequence).

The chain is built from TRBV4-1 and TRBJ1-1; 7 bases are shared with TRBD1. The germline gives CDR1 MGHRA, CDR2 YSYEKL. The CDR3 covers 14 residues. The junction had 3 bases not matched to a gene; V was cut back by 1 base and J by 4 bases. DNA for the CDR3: TGCGCCAGCAGCCAAGCCCCAGGGGGCACTGAAGCTTTCTTT. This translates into CASSQAPGGTEAFF.

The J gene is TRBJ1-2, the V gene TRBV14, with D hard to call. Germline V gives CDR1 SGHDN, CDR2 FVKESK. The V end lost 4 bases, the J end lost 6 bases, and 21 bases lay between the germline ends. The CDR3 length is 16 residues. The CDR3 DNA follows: TGTGCCAGCAGCCCCCCCGTGGGCCTGGACTTGGATGGCTACACCTTC. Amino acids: CASSPPVGLDLDGYTF.

CDR3 nucleotide sequence: TGTGCCAGCAGTCCCCAATCGGGCGGGGAGCTGTTTTTT. This codes for CASSPQSGGELFF. The rearrangement uses TRBV6-5 and TRBJ2-2; D not resolved. Deletions cut 5 bases from V and 7 bases from J, with 11 bases between. Germline V lookup: CDR1 MNHEY, CDR2 SVGAGI. This CDR3 has 13 residues.

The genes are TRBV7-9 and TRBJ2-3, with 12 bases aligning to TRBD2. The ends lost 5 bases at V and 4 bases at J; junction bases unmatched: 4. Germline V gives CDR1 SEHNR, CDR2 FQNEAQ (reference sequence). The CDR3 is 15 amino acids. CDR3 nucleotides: TGTGCCAGCAGCCAGACTAGCGGGAGCGCAGATACGCAGTATTTT. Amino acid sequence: CASSQTSGSADTQYF.

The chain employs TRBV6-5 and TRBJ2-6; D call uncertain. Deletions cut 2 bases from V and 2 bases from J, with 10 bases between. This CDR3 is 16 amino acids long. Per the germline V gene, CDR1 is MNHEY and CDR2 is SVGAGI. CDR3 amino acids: CASSYLEGTGANVLTF. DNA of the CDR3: TGTGCCAGCAGTTACCTCGAAGGGACTGGGGCCAACGTCCTGACTTTC.

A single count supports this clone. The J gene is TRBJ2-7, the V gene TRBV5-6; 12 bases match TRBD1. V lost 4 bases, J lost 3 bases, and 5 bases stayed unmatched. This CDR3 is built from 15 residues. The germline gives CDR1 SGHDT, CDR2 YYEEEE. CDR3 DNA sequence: TGTGCCAGCAGCCCTGGGACAGGGGGCGTCTACGAGCAGTACTTC. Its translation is CASSPGTGGVYEQYF.

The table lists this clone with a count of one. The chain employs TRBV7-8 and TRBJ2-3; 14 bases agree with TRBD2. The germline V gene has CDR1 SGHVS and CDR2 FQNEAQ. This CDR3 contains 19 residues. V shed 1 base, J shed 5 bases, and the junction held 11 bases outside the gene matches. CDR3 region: CASSLESRLAGGPGDTQYF. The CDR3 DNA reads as TGTGCCAGCAGCTTAGAGTCCAGACTAGCGGGGGGGCCTGGAGATACGCAGTATTTT. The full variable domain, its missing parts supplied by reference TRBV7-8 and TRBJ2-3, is GAGVSQSPRYKVAKRGQDVALRCDPISGHVSLFWYQQALGQGPEFLTYFQNEAQLDKSGLPSDRFFAERPEGSVSTLKIQRTQQEDSAVYLCASSLESRLAGGPGDTQYFGPGTRLTVL.